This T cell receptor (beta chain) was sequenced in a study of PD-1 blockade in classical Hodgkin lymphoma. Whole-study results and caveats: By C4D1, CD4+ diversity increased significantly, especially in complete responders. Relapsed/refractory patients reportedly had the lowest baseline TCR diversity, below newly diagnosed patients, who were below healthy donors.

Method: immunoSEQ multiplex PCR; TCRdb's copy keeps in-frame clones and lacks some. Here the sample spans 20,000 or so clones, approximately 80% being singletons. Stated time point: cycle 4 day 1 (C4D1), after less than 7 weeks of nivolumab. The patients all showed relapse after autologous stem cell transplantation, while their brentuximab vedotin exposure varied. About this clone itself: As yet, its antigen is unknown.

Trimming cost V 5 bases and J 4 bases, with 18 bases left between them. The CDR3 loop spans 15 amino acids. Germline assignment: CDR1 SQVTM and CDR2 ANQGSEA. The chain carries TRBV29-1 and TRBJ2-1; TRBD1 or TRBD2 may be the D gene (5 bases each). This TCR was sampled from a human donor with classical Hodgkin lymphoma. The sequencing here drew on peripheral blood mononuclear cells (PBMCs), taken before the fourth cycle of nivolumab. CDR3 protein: CSVMVAGTGYNEQFF. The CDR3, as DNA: TGCAGCGTTATGGTAGCCGGGACCGGTTACAATGAGCAGTTCTTC.